The 32 T cell receptor beta chains below all came from one sample that was sequenced in a study of blood T cells in healthy people across ages. Through a sample-barcoded 5' primer and a J-beta primer mix, a second PCR was run for roughly 7 to 11 cycles. TCRdb analysed the 5' RACE reads with MiXCR anew, one entry per CDR3 protein. Here the sample spans around 650,000 distinct CDR3 sequences, over 40% being singletons. Sequenced sample: blood. These receptors were taken from a man older than 75 in good health.

The chain carries TRBV4-3 and TRBJ1-6; TRBD1 matches at 9 bases. Germline values: CDR1 LGHNA, CDR2 YSLEER. The CDR3 totals 20 residues. V was pared by 0 bases and J by 9 bases, with 18 bases of the junction left unmatched. The CDR3 DNA sequence: TGCGCCAGCAGCCAAGATCTCGCTACGGGACAGGGCTTTTCGAGTTCACCCCTCCACTTT. Residues: CASSQDLATGQGFSSSPLHF.

The chain links TRBV3-1 to TRBJ2-1; TRBD2 agrees at 8 bases. J gave up 3 bases and V 4 bases, and 8 bases lay outside the gene matches. Germline assignment: CDR1 LGHDT and CDR2 YNNKEL (reference sequence). There are 16 residues in the CDR3. The CDR3 spells CASSPNGLADYNEQFF. The CDR3 DNA sequence: TGTGCCAGCAGCCCTAACGGACTAGCAGACTACAATGAGCAGTTCTTC.

This clonotype has only a few counts. This chain connects TRBV7-8 to TRBJ2-1; TRBD1 aligns across 8 bases. V trimming: 3 bases; J trimming: 5 bases; junction bases outside the gene matches: 6. The CDR3 length is 15 residues. The germline V gene has CDR1 SGHVS and CDR2 FQNEAQ. The CDR3 DNA reads as TGTGCCAGCAGCTTCTGGGACAGGCTAAACAATGAGCAGTTCTTC. Its translation is CASSFWDRLNNEQFF. The complete variable domain, with remaining parts taken from reference TRBV7-8 and TRBJ2-1, reads GAGVSQSPRYKVAKRGQDVALRCDPISGHVSLFWYQQALGQGPEFLTYFQNEAQLDKSGLPSDRFFAERPEGSVSTLKIQRTQQEDSAVYLCASSFWDRLNNEQFFGPGTRLTVL.

The chain links TRBV11-2 to TRBJ2-7; TRBD2 matches at 11 bases. Germline CDR1 SGHAT, CDR2 FQNNGV. V shed 3 bases, J shed 7 bases, and the junction held 11 bases outside the gene matches. CDR3 length equals 16 residues. The CDR3 spells CASSFAGLAENNEQYF. CDR3 in DNA: TGTGCCAGCAGCTTTGCGGGACTAGCGGAAAACAATGAGCAGTACTTC.

This rearrangement joins TRBV2 to TRBJ2-3; no definite D call. With 8 bases removed from V and 4 bases from J, the gap between germline ends came to 10 bases. This CDR3 comprises 12 residues. Germline V gene data show CDR1 as SNHLY and CDR2 as FYNNEI. Written as DNA, the CDR3 is TGTGCCAGCGCAGGCCGGTCAGATACGCAGTATTTT. Encoded protein: CASAGRSDTQYF.

The gene calls are TRBV29-1 and TRBJ2-7, with D perhaps matching TRBD2 (7 bases). Trimming left V 4 bases short and J 1 base short, with 14 bases between. Germline CDR1 SQVTM, CDR2 ANQGSEA. The CDR3 consists of 14 residues. CDR3 in amino acids: CSVALGGGSYEQYF. The CDR3 DNA reads TGCAGCGTTGCGTTGGGAGGGGGGTCCTACGAGCAGTACTTC.

This clonotype was observed a few times. A much bigger clone sits one base away, suggesting this may be a read error. The rearrangement links TRBV6-2 or TRBV6-3 to TRBJ2-7, with a tentative D call TRBD1 (5 bases). Between the trimmed V and J ends, which lost 2 bases and 3 bases, there was a span of 14 bases. This CDR3 has 15 amino acids. In germline, CDR1 is MNHEY, CDR2 SVGEGT. The CDR3 nucleotides are TGTGCCAGCAGTTACGCAGGGTCCCTCGACTACGAGCAGTACTTC. Translating gives CASSYAGSLDYEQYF.

CDR3 loop: CSAEVGTDTQYF. DNA of the CDR3: TGCAGTGCCGAGGTGGGAACAGATACGCAGTATTTT. The V gene is TRBV20-1, the J gene TRBJ2-3; D is unclear. The CDR3 is 12 residues long. The ends were cut back, 6 bases at V and 3 bases at J, with 10 bases in the middle. Germline V CDR1 and CDR2: DFQATT, SNEGSKA (reference sequence).

This rearrangement joins TRBV7-6 to TRBJ1-5; TRBD1 is a possible D gene (5 bases). Trimming shortened V by 0 bases and J by 2 bases, and 8 bases separated the two germline ends. The CDR3 consists of 15 residues. In germline, CDR1 is SGHVS, CDR2 FNYEAQ. The DNA for the CDR3 is TGTGCCAGCAGCTTAGCAGGGGCGGGCAATCAGCCCCAGCATTTT. It is translated as CASSLAGAGNQPQHF.

The table lists this clonotype with a few counts. The DNA for the CDR3 is TGTGCCAGCAGGGGGCAGGGGGCCCCGGAGCAGTTCTTC. As protein: CASRGQGAPEQFF. The V and J genes are TRBV12-3 or TRBV12-4 and TRBJ2-1, with 8 bases that match TRBD1. With 6 bases clipped from V and 10 bases from J, the junction kept 8 bases outside the gene matches. The CDR3 runs to 13 residues.

The rearrangement uses TRBV18 and TRBJ2-1; TRBD2 agrees at 10 bases. The CDR3 covers 16 residues. CDR1 and CDR2 from the germline V gene are KGHSH and LQKENI. V lost 6 bases to trimming and J lost 2 bases; unmatched junction nucleotides: 7. The CDR3 region has the DNA TGTGCCAGCTCGGACGGACTAGCGGACGCCTACAATGAGCAGTTCTTC. Amino acids: CASSDGLADAYNEQFF.

The V and J genes are TRBV7-2 and TRBJ1-2; tentative D call: TRBD1 (6 bases). This CDR3 is built from 17 residues. Germline CDR1 and CDR2: SGHTA and FQGNSA. The germline V and J ends were trimmed by 2 bases and 6 bases, with 22 bases remaining between them. CDR3 protein: CASSLSGPRGLYDGYTF. DNA of the CDR3: TGTGCCAGCAGCTTATCGGGGCCGCGGGGGCTGTATGATGGCTACACCTTC.

This clonotype was recorded at least ten times. The chain combines TRBV6-2 or TRBV6-3 with TRBJ2-7; 8 bases fit TRBD1. This CDR3 spans 14 amino acids. V lost 5 bases, J lost 3 bases, and 6 bases stayed unmatched. The germline V gene has CDR1 MNHEY and CDR2 SVGEGT. The CDR3 coding sequence is TGTGCCAGCAGTACCTGGACAGGGAACTACGAGCAGTACTTC. Its protein product is CASSTWTGNYEQYF.

J is TRBJ2-5 and V is TRBV6-2 or TRBV6-3; unclear D gene. V shed 4 bases and J shed 11 bases, with 14 bases lying between them. The CDR3 totals 12 residues. Germline assignment: CDR1 MNHEY and CDR2 SVGEGT. CDR3 region: CASSSRGNEQYF. The CDR3 region has the DNA TGTGCCAGCAGTTCCCGCGGCAATGAGCAGTACTTC.

This clonotype was detected only a few times. As DNA, the CDR3 is TGTGCCAGCAGCTTAGGGGGCAGGGCGGCCGGGGAGCAGTACTTC. Translation: CASSLGGRAAGEQYF. V usage is TRBV11-2 and J usage is TRBJ2-5; TRBD1 or TRBD2 may be the D gene (5 bases each). The germline V and J ends were trimmed by 1 base and 11 bases, with 20 bases remaining between them. Germline values: CDR1 SGHAT, CDR2 FQNNGV. The CDR3 is 15 amino acids.

This clonotype was recorded many times. The V call is TRBV2, the J call TRBJ2-5; 8 nucleotides align to TRBD1. The CDR3 sequence is 16 residues long. Germline CDR1 reads SNHLY; CDR2 reads FYNNEI. With 1 base clipped from V and 4 bases from J, the junction kept 8 bases outside the gene matches. CDR3 residues: CASSEESAGGPETQYF. CDR3 bases: TGTGCCAGCAGTGAAGAGAGCGCAGGGGGCCCAGAGACCCAGTACTTC.

The count of this clonotype is one. V is TRBV20-1 and J is TRBJ2-4; TRBD1 matches 7 bases. The last part of the DNA fits TRBJ2-7 better; the J call may be wrong. Per the germline V gene, CDR1 is DFQATT and CDR2 is SNEGSKA (reference sequence). The CDR3 spans 16 residues. The DNA of the CDR3 is TGCAGTGCTAGAGAACCACCGGGACAGCCAATCTACGAGCAGTACTTC. Residues: CSAREPPGQPIYEQYF.

This clonotype was found many times. The chain links TRBV6-1 to TRBJ1-1; D is undetermined. V dropped 6 bases and J dropped 4 bases, with 12 bases sitting between them. The CDR3 extends over 13 amino acids. Germline CDR1 MNHNS, CDR2 SASEGT. DNA of the CDR3: TGTGCCAGCAGCCTAAGCGGCCCCACTGAAGCTTTCTTT. Translation gives CASSLSGPTEAFF.

The CDR3 loop reads CASSELGRGNTGELFF. CDR3 DNA: TGTGCCAGCAGTGAATTGGGACGAGGGAACACCGGGGAGCTGTTTTTT. V is TRBV25-1 and J is TRBJ2-2; tentatively, D is TRBD1 or TRBD2 (5 bases each). Germline V gives CDR1 MGHDK, CDR2 SYGVNS. This CDR3 region has 16 residues. The V end lost 1 base, the J end lost 1 base, and 10 bases lay between the germline ends. Full variable domain (outside the CDR3, taken from reference TRBV25-1 and TRBJ2-2): EADIYQTPRYLVIGTGKKITLECSQTMGHDKMYWYQQDPGMELHLIHYSYGVNSTEKGDLSSESTVSRIRTEHFPLTLESARPSHTSQYLCASSELGRGNTGELFFGEGSRLTVL.

This chain uses TRBV7-3 with TRBJ2-5; D is possibly TRBD2 (6 bases). Per germline, CDR1 SGHTA and CDR2 FQGTGA. The V gene lost 5 bases and the J gene lost 4 bases, with 14 bases spanning the gap. The CDR3 contains 14 residues. The CDR3 region is CASSLHGRGETQYF. For the CDR3, the DNA is TGTGCCAGCAGCCTCCATGGGCGGGGAGAGACCCAGTACTTC.

The chain's CDR3 is CASQAGGWNTEAFF. Here the CDR3 DNA reads TGTGCCAGCCAGGCAGGGGGTTGGAACACTGAAGCTTTCTTT. The chain joins TRBV7-9 to TRBJ1-1; 7 nucleotides line up with TRBD1. CDR1 SEHNR and CDR2 FQNEAQ come from the germline V gene (reference sequence). V lost 8 bases and J lost 1; bases outside the gene matches: 7. The CDR3 length is 14 residues.

This clonotype was detected only once. The V gene is TRBV24-1, the J gene TRBJ2-2; a weak D match, TRBD2 (5 bases). Germline V gene lookup returns CDR1 KGHDR and CDR2 SFDVKD. The V and J ends lost 7 bases and 2 bases respectively, with 19 bases between them. The length of the CDR3 is 17 residues. The CDR3 region has the DNA TGTGCCACCAGGGCAACCTTACGACGGACTAACACCGGGGAGCTGTTTTTT. Translation gives CATRATLRRTNTGELFF.

With regard to this clonotype: A clone one base away is much larger, so this may be a read error. The V call is TRBV7-2, the J call TRBJ2-5; D gene uncertain. Germline V CDR1 and CDR2: SGHTA, FQGNSA. The CDR3 consists of 16 residues. CDR3 residues: CASSFVGIRAQETRYF. As DNA, the CDR3 is TGTGCCAGCAGCTTTGTTGGAATTCGGGCCCAAGAGACCCGGTACTTC.

The chain recombines TRBV6-5 with TRBJ2-7; TRBD1 aligns across 9 bases. The end of the DNA is better explained by TRBJ2-5, so the J call may be wrong. There are 14 residues in the CDR3. The germline gives CDR1 MNHEY, CDR2 SVGAGI. CDR3 in amino acids: CASRPDRGGETQYF. The CDR3, as DNA: TGTGCCAGCAGACCCGACAGGGGGGGGGAGACCCAGTACTTC.

Note on this clonotype: An end of the junction does not agree with germline; a read error may underlie this. The chain couples TRBV5-4 to TRBJ2-7; 15 nucleotides agree with TRBD2. The germline V gene encodes CDR1 SGHNT and CDR2 YYREEE (reference sequence). The CDR3 is made up of 17 amino acids. The CDR3: CACSPGLAGGLSYEQYF. CDR3 DNA: TGTGCCTGCAGCCCGGGACTAGCGGGGGGCCTATCCTACGAGCAGTACTTC.

This clonotype was recorded many times. The chain uses TRBV20-1 and TRBJ2-4; 7 nucleotides match TRBD2. The CDR3 runs to 18 residues. The ends lost 1 base at V and 2 bases at J; junction bases unmatched: 14. Germline CDR1 DFQATT, CDR2 SNEGSKA (reference sequence). The CDR3 loop reads CSARVVEGAGASKNIQYF. The CDR3 DNA reads as TGCAGTGCTAGAGTAGTGGAAGGGGCGGGAGCATCCAAAAACATTCAGTACTTC.

V and J are TRBV7-2 and TRBJ2-1, with 12 bases matching TRBD2. This CDR3 comprises 15 residues. The V gene's germline CDR1 is SGHTA and CDR2 FQGNSA. Trimming removed 2 bases from V and 8 bases from J; junction bases left unmatched: 4. The CDR3 loop reads CASSLPSGRAYEQFF. CDR3 coding DNA: TGTGCCAGCAGCTTACCTAGCGGGAGGGCCTATGAGCAGTTCTTC.

This chain links TRBV6-2 or TRBV6-3 with TRBJ2-5, with 7 bases matching TRBD1. The V segment lost 0 bases and the J segment 4 bases; nucleotides outside the gene matches: 11. The germline V gene encodes CDR1 MNHEY and CDR2 SVGEGT. The CDR3 spans 17 residues. CDR3 sequence (DNA): TGTGCCAGCAGTTACTCGGTTAACAGGGGATTTTTAGAGACCCAGTACTTC. Its protein product is CASSYSVNRGFLETQYF.

V gene TRBV27 combines with J gene TRBJ2-1, with TRBD2 identical over 13 bases. Trimming cost V 5 bases and J 8 bases; bases outside gene matches: 9. The CDR3 consists of 16 residues. Germline V gives CDR1 MNHEY, CDR2 SMNVEV (reference sequence). The CDR3 nucleotides are TGTGCCAGCAGTCCCAGAGGACTAGCGGGAGTATATGAGCAGTTCTTC. Translating it yields CASSPRGLAGVYEQFF.

The V and J genes are TRBV4-1 and TRBJ2-1, with D perhaps assigned TRBD1 or TRBD2 (6 bases each). The CDR3 has 13 residues. Germline V gene lookup returns CDR1 MGHRA and CDR2 YSYEKL. The V gene lost 2 bases and the J gene lost 15 bases, with 17 bases spanning the gap. The CDR3: CASSQTGARSRFF. CDR3 nucleotide sequence: TGCGCCAGCAGCCAAACGGGGGCCAGAAGCCGGTTCTTC.

The chain is built from TRBV20-1 and TRBJ1-2, with 7 bases that match TRBD1. Germline CDR1 DFQATT, CDR2 SNEGSKA (reference sequence). CDR3 size: 12 residues. Germline trimming cut 6 bases from V and 8 bases from J; bases unmatched to any gene: 9. The CDR3 nucleotides are TGCAGTGCCCCAGACAGGGTTGGCGGCTACACCTTC. Amino acids: CSAPDRVGGYTF.

To note about this clonotype: It may be a read error: a sequence one base away is much more abundant. V and J are TRBV29-1 and TRBJ2-3, with D unclear. The germline gives CDR1 SQVTM, CDR2 ANQGSEA. The V and J ends lost 7 bases and 11 bases respectively, with 16 bases between them. CDR3 size: 11 residues. The CDR3 sequence: CSADLVPMQYF. The CDR3 DNA reads as TGCAGCGCCGATCTCGTCCCGATGCAGTATTTT.